This is a list of T cell receptor beta chains from one sample in a study of response to subunit inactivated influenza vaccine. TCRdb re-derived calls from the RT-PCR reads in MiXCR, one entry per CDR3 protein. This table has more than 600,000 distinct CDR3 sequences, roughly 18% appearing once. The sequences come from PBMCs from blood, collected 4 to 6 days after vaccination. Receptor source: a man in his fifties who received an inactivated influenza vaccine. The CDR3 runs from the conserved cysteine through the conserved F or W. The D gene is left open where the match is weak. Clone size is stated in some rows and not others, as once, few, many or a class when expanded.

v_gene	j_gene	d_gene	abundance	CDR3nt	CDR3aa
TRBV6-5	TRBJ1-4	TRBD1	many	TGTGCCAGCAGTTACCGGGGACAGCCCAATGAAAAACTGTTTTTT	CASSYRGQPNEKLFF
TRBV15	TRBJ2-7	NA	few	TGTGCCACCAGCAGAGGCAGGTTATACGAGCAGTACTTC	CATSRGRLYEQYF
TRBV5-1	TRBJ2-5	NA	NA	TGCGCCAGCAGCTTGGGTCCGATCCAAGAGACCCAGTACTTC	CASSLGPIQETQYF
TRBV2	TRBJ1-1	NA	NA	TGTGCCAGGAAACAGGGAGAGAACACTGAAGCTTTCTTT	CARKQGENTEAFF
TRBV5-1	TRBJ2-3	NA	NA	TGCGCCAGCAGCCCCTATCAGACAGATACGCAGTATTTT	CASSPYQTDTQYF
TRBV5-1	TRBJ2-5	NA	few	TGCGCCAGCAGGATTGGACTCGAAGAGACCCAGTACTTC	CASRIGLEETQYF
TRBV27	TRBJ2-7	NA	NA	TGTGCCAGCTCCGGGGCAGTTGGGGACCTCGAGCAGTACTTC	CASSGAVGDLEQYF
TRBV12-3/TRBV12-4	TRBJ2-5	NA	few	TGTGCCAGCAGTTTAACCGGGGCGACGGAGACCCAGTACTTC	CASSLTGATETQYF
TRBV20-1	TRBJ2-7	NA	NA	TGCAGTGCTAGAGAGGGACCTGGGGACTACGAGCAGTACTTC	CSAREGPGDYEQYF
TRBV12-3/TRBV12-4	TRBJ2-7	NA	NA	TGTGCCAGCAGTTTCTCCGAGGGGCGGGAGCAGTACTTC	CASSFSEGREQYF
TRBV5-1	TRBJ1-1	NA	NA	TGCGCCAGCAGCCCTAGGACAACTCAGGGTCGGAACACTGAAGCTTTCTTT	CASSPRTTQGRNTEAFF
TRBV7-2	TRBJ2-3	NA	few	TGTGCCTCCCGGGCAGGGGTTAGCACAGATACGCAGTATTTT	CASRAGVSTDTQYF
TRBV7-9	TRBJ1-2	NA	few	TGTGCCAGCAGCTTATATAACAGGGCCGATTATGGCTACACCTTC	CASSLYNRADYGYTF
TRBV20-1	TRBJ2-1	NA	once	TGCAGTGCGTGTAGCGCTCCCTCCTACAATGAGCACTTCTTC	CSACSAPSYNEHFF
TRBV12-3/TRBV12-4	TRBJ2-5	TRBD2	NA	TGTGCCAGCAGCACCCTAGCGGGGGTCGGGGAGACCCAGTACTTC	CASSTLAGVGETQYF
TRBV3-1	TRBJ1-1	TRBD1	NA	TGTGCCAGCAGCCAAGTTCCAGGGGGATTTTTGCGCGGCACTGAAGCTTTCTTT	CASSQVPGGFLRGTEAFF
TRBV20-1	TRBJ2-3	TRBD2	NA	TGCAGTGCTAGAGTTTCAGAGACTAGCTCAGATACGCAGTATTTT	CSARVSETSSDTQYF
TRBV20-1	TRBJ2-3	NA	NA	TGCAGTGCCAGTTGGGGCTGGTACGCAGATACGCAGTATTTT	CSASWGWYADTQYF